This paragraph covers one T cell receptor (beta chain) sequence. Germline V gene lookup returns CDR1 SGHTA and CDR2 FQGNSA. V lost 1 base and J lost 4, with 14 bases in between. The CDR3 has 15 residues. The sample originates from a study of Ad26.COV2.S vaccination and SARS-CoV-2 variants. Treatment meaning: roughly 20 received Ad26.COV2.S at low or high dose, single or two shots; 5 received placebo; per-sample allocation not given. At day 63 after the first vaccine or placebo injection, samples were drawn. The administered vaccine (an Ad26 vector) expressed Wuhan-strain SARS-CoV-2 spike. Assay: immunoSEQ multiplex PCR; the TCRdb copy retains only in-frame clones and omits some. The sample gives just over 350,000 clones, roughly 84% of which show up once; about 3.3% is in the top ten.

J is TRBJ2-7 and V is TRBV7-2, with a tentative D call TRBD1 (6 bases). Material: peripheral blood, obtained in a trial of Ad26.COV2.S vaccine versus placebo. This receptor was taken from a person between 18 and 65 years old who received the Ad26.COV2.S COVID-19 vaccine or a placebo. DNA for the CDR3: TGTGCCAGCAGCTTAGTGCCCAGGGGTGCGTACGAGCAGTACTTC. Translating it yields CASSLVPRGAYEQYF.